The entry below describes one T cell receptor beta chain. The sample comes from a study of shared clonotypes between healthy human individuals. TCRdb's copy holds only in-frame clones and misses some; the assay was immunoSEQ multiplex PCR. The sample contains about 340,000 clones, roughly 70% of which appear only once. The CDR3 has 17 amino acids. The germline gives CDR1 SGHNT, CDR2 YYREEE (reference sequence). V trimming: 4 bases; J trimming: 3 bases; junction bases outside the gene matches: 10. This clonotype was sampled from a young man in good health. Sequencing was performed on memory CD4+ T cells sorted from blood. Regarding subset: CD45RA-negative fraction. The V call is TRBV5-4, the J call TRBJ2-1, with 10 bases identical to TRBD2. Here the CDR3 DNA reads TGTGCCAGCAGCAAGGGGATTAGCGGGAGGTTCTACAATGAGCAGTTCTTC. It is translated as CASSKGISGRFYNEQFF. The complete variable domain, with remaining parts taken from reference TRBV5-4 and TRBJ2-1, reads ETGVTQSPTHLIKTRGQQVTLRCSSQSGHNTVSWYQQALGQGPQFIFQYYREEENGRGNFPPRFSGLQFPNYSSELNVNALELDDSALYLCASSKGISGRFYNEQFFGPGTRLTVL.